The clone carrying this T cell receptor (beta chain) was seen a handful of times. Its target is unknown. With 60 Vbeta and 13 Jbeta primers, the PCR was carried out. This table comes from immunoSEQ multiplex PCR, and its TCRdb copy is limited to in-frame clones, with some not included. The sample holds around 210,000 clones, more than 75% seen once. The CDR3 covers 16 residues. With 7 bases clipped from V and 5 bases from J, the junction kept 9 bases outside the gene matches. CDR1 is SQVTM and CDR2 is ANQGSEA in the germline V gene. The sample belongs to a study of cytomegalovirus exposure and HLA in healthy donors. Points from the study as a whole: A later analysis linked a missense DCLRE1C variant to TCR beta V- and J-gene trimming. Productive status was seen about 90% or about 30% of the time for most TCR beta V segments in an earlier analysis.

The receptor comes from a woman aged 40 to 50 in good health and CMV-seronegative. The V call is TRBV29-1, the J call TRBJ2-3, with TRBD2 matching over 16 bases. The material sequenced was PBMCs. The CDR3 loop is CSAPGTSGRAQDTQYF. The DNA for the CDR3 is TGCAGCGCCCCCGGGACTAGCGGGAGGGCTCAAGATACGCAGTATTTT.